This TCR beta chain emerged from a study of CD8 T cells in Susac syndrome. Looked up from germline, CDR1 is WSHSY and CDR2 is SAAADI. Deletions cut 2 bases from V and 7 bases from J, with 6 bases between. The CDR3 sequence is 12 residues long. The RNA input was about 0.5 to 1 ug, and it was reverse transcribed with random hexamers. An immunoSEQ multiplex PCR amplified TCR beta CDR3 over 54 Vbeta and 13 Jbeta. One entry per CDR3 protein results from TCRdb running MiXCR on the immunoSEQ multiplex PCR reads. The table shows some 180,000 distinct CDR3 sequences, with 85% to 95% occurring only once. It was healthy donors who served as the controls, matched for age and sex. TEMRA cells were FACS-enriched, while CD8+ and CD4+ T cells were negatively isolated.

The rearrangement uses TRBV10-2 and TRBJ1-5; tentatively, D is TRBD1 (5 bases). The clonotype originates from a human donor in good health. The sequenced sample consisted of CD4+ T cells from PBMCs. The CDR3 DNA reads TGCGCCAGCAGTGAGCCAGGGCAGCCCCAGCATTTT. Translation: CASSEPGQPQHF.